The source of this T cell receptor beta chain is a study of blood T cell repertoires in COVID-19. Looking at the study overall: Donors in the United States, Italy and Spain gave samples during acute or convalescent COVID-19. T cells, B-cell-depleted T cells, or PBMCs supplied cDNA or gDNA.

TCRdb's copy holds only in-frame clones and misses some; the assay was immunoSEQ multiplex PCR. The sample shows about 250,000 clones, around 89% of them seen only once. Participants were aged about 18 to 100 years, lived in around 22 US areas, and enrolled virtually. This CDR3 has 14 residues. V dropped 4 bases and J dropped 5; count of bases not matched to a gene: 10. The germline gives CDR1 SQVTM, CDR2 ANQGSEA. The sequence was obtained from a woman aged 18 to 35 who had recovered from COVID-19. What was sequenced was PBMCs or T cells enriched from blood (not recorded which). The chain joins TRBV29-1 to TRBJ1-1; TRBD1 aligns across 7 bases. Here the CDR3 DNA reads TGCAGCGTTGTGTCTAGGGGGCTAGTAACTGAAGCTTTCTTT. Translating gives CSVVSRGLVTEAFF.